The sequence of this T cell receptor beta chain was determined in a study of shared clonotypes between healthy human individuals. V was trimmed by 1 base and J by 10 bases, leaving 12 bases between them. The germline CDR1 and CDR2 sequences are LNHNV and YYDKDF (reference sequence). The CDR3 loop spans 13 amino acids. General observations from the study: Generally, naive subsets came out with larger estimated richness than memory subsets. Naive CD4 clonotype sharing across several donors was 5% to 6%.

About this clone itself: The antigen is not known.

Sequencing used immunoSEQ multiplex PCR; TCRdb keeps in-frame clones, though not all of them. The table shows 200,000 to 250,000 clones, with 50% to 80% occurring only once. Sequenced material: memory CD4+ T cells sorted from blood. The subset here: CD45RA-negative fraction. This clonotype was sampled from a man aged 25-45 years in good health. This chain connects TRBV15 to TRBJ2-3; a possible D gene is TRBD2 (5 bases). The chain's CDR3 is CATSRAPRDPQYF. The CDR3 DNA is TGTGCCACCAGCAGAGCCCCCCGGGATCCGCAGTATTTT.